The clone carrying this TCR beta chain was seen more than once but under ten times. V dropped 1 base and J dropped 2; count of bases not matched to a gene: 5. Germline V gene data show CDR1 as SGHTA and CDR2 as FQGTGA. This CDR3 spans 16 amino acids. These data belong to a study of cytomegalovirus exposure and HLA in healthy donors. The PCR ran on 60 Vbeta and 13 Jbeta primers. Profiled with immunoSEQ multiplex PCR; TCRdb holds only in-frame clones, not every one. The top ten clones hold about 4.4% of a sample with 160,000 or so clones, roughly four fifths of them seen once. Sequencing used PBMCs. This chain joins TRBV7-3 and TRBJ2-5; 9 bases fit TRBD2. This TCR came from a middle-aged man in good health and CMV-seronegative. Here the CDR3 reads CASSLSGSGGQETQYF. For the CDR3, the DNA is TGTGCCAGCAGCTTAAGTGGCAGCGGGGGGCAAGAGACCCAGTACTTC.